These 25 T cell receptor beta chains came from one sample sequenced in a study of blood T cell repertoires in COVID-19. Repertoires were generated with immunoSEQ multiplex PCR, while TCRdb's copy carries only in-frame clones and drops some. The table has roughly 150,000 clones, 85% seen once; the top ten hold around 8%. The sample consisted of peripheral blood. Receptors were obtained from a woman of 80 years or more with COVID-19, enrolled during active disease.

The chain combines TRBV23-1 with TRBJ1-5; 7 nucleotides agree with TRBD1. TRBV23-1 is classed as an ORF, of uncertain function. This CDR3 contains 15 residues. Germline trimming cut 5 bases from V and 4 bases from J; bases unmatched to any gene: 8. The CDR3 DNA sequence: TGCGCCAGCAGTAATATACAGGGGCCGAATCAGCCCCAGCATTTT. Amino acid sequence: CASSNIQGPNQPQHF.

This clone was detected ten times or more. This chain links TRBV6-5 with TRBJ2-7, with 9 bases identical to TRBD2. The CDR3 extends over 13 amino acids. After removal of 6 bases from V and 3 bases from J, the junction contained 3 bases not matched to a gene. Germline assignment: CDR1 MNHEY and CDR2 SVGAGI. CDR3 sequence: CASRGLANYEQYF. Here the CDR3 DNA reads TGTGCCAGCAGAGGACTAGCGAACTACGAGCAGTACTTC.

This clone was recorded once. This chain uses TRBV6-5 with TRBJ1-2; 8 bases fit TRBD1. CDR1 is MNHEY, CDR2 SVGAGI, per germline. V trimming: 6 bases; J trimming: 5 bases; junction bases outside the gene matches: 11. The CDR3 is 15 amino acids. The chain's CDR3 is CASSLSDRGVYGYTF. The CDR3 coding sequence is TGTGCCAGCAGCCTTTCCGACAGGGGCGTTTATGGCTACACCTTC.

The V and J genes are TRBV6-5 and TRBJ2-3, with TRBD1 identical over 9 bases. The length of the CDR3 is 13 residues. V shed 7 bases and J 4 bases; nucleotides not matched to a gene: 3. Per the germline V gene, CDR1 is MNHEY and CDR2 is SVGAGI. The CDR3 region is CASNRGQADTQYF. DNA of the CDR3: TGTGCCAGCAACAGGGGGCAGGCAGATACGCAGTATTTT.

The genes are TRBV7-2 and TRBJ2-2; 8 nucleotides line up with TRBD2. Germline CDR1 and CDR2: SGHTA and FQGNSA. V lost 5 bases, J lost 3 bases, and 5 bases stayed unmatched. The CDR3 has 15 residues. The CDR3 reads CASSRGGLDTGELFF. The CDR3 DNA is TGTGCCAGCAGCCGGGGGGGGCTAGACACCGGGGAGCTGTTTTTT.

This clone has at least ten counts. The chain has TRBV5-4 and TRBJ2-7; 9 bases line up with TRBD1. The CDR3 sequence is 15 residues long. The germline V gene has CDR1 SGHNT and CDR2 YYREEE (reference sequence). V trimming: 3 bases; J trimming: 3 bases; junction bases outside the gene matches: 7. This CDR3 is CASSSDPTGGYEQYF. As DNA, the CDR3 is TGTGCCAGCAGCTCCGATCCGACAGGGGGCTACGAGCAGTACTTC.

The table lists this clone with a count of one. One end of the junction does not line up with germline, which may come from a read error. CDR3 sequence: CASSERESIPCPF. For the CDR3, the DNA is TGTGCCAGCAGTGAGAGAGAATCGATACCCTGCCCCTTC. The chain employs TRBV2 and TRBJ1-2; D is unresolved. Germline assignment: CDR1 SNHLY and CDR2 FYNNEI. This CDR3 has 13 amino acids. Variable domain in full (rest from reference TRBV2 and TRBJ1-2): EPEVTQTPSHQVTQMGQEVILRCVPISNHLYFYWYRQILGQKVEFLVSFYNNEISEKSEIFDDQFSVERPDGSNFTLKIRSTKLEDSAMYFCASSERESIPCPFGSGTRLTVV.

This sequence joins TRBV6-1 and TRBJ1-2; D possibly corresponds to TRBD1 (6 bases). The CDR3 is made up of 13 amino acids. Germline V gene sequence: CDR1 MNHNS, CDR2 SASEGT. Trimming took off 3 bases at V and 8 bases at J, with 13 bases between the two ends. CDR3 bases: TGTGCCAGCAGTGATGGGGGCCAGAGGGGCTACACCTTC. Its translation: CASSDGGQRGYTF.

The chain couples TRBV2 to TRBJ1-5; D may be TRBD1 (6 bases). Between the trimmed V and J ends, which lost 4 bases and 2 bases, there was a span of 12 bases. The CDR3 spans 15 residues. Germline V CDR1 and CDR2: SNHLY, FYNNEI. The CDR3 DNA sequence: TGTGCCAGCAGTGCAGGGGCCGCGGGCAATCAGCCCCAGCATTTT. This translates into CASSAGAAGNQPQHF.

This chain connects TRBV10-3 to TRBJ1-5, with 7 positions matching TRBD1. The length of the CDR3 is 13 residues. The V gene end was trimmed by 11 bases and the J gene end by 5 bases; junction bases not matched to a gene: 9. Germline loops: CDR1 ENHRY, CDR2 SYGVKD. The CDR3 DNA sequence: TGTGCCGCGACAGGGTTGGTCGATCAGCCCCAGCATTTT. This gives the protein CAATGLVDQPQHF.

The chain recombines TRBV29-1 with TRBJ1-4; D gene unclear. Per the germline V gene, CDR1 is SQVTM and CDR2 is ANQGSEA. The CDR3 is 13 amino acids. Trimming removed 4 bases at V and 4 bases at J, with 10 bases between. In nucleotides, the CDR3 is TGCAGCGTTGCGCGGGCCTATAATGAAAAACTGTTTTTT. Its translation: CSVARAYNEKLFF.

The J gene is TRBJ1-3, the V gene TRBV5-1; D not resolved. V gave up 5 bases and J gave up 0 bases, with 9 bases separating them. The CDR3 runs 14 residues. CDR1 SGHRS and CDR2 YFSETQ come from the germline V gene. CDR3 in amino acids: CASRAGISGNTIYF. In nucleotides, the CDR3 is TGCGCCAGCAGAGCAGGCATCTCTGGAAACACCATATATTTT.

This clone has ten or more counts. This CDR3 reads CASRAASGLAGLQFF. The CDR3 DNA reads as TGTGCCAGCAGAGCCGCCTCGGGACTAGCGGGTTTACAGTTCTTC. The gene calls are TRBV7-9 and TRBJ2-1, with TRBD2 matching 12 bases. The CDR3 sequence is 15 residues long. J lost 13 bases, V lost 6 bases, and 13 bases had no gene match. CDR1 and CDR2 (germline): SEHNR, FQNEAQ (reference sequence). Full variable domain (outside the CDR3, taken from reference TRBV7-9 and TRBJ2-1): DTGVSQNPRHKITKRGQNVTFRCDPISEHNRLYWYRQTLGQGPEFLTYFQNEAQLEKSRLLSDRFSAERPKGSFSTLEIQRTEQGDSAMYLCASRAASGLAGLQFFGPGTRLTVL.

The rearrangement uses TRBV9 and TRBJ2-3, with a tentative D call TRBD2 (7 bases). There are 14 residues in the CDR3. Between the trimmed V and J ends, which lost 0 bases and 4 bases, there was a span of 9 bases. In germline, CDR1 is SGDLS, CDR2 YYNGEE. The CDR3 sequence: CASSVAGGPDTQYF. The CDR3 DNA reads as TGTGCCAGCAGCGTAGCGGGGGGCCCAGATACGCAGTATTTT.

The V and J genes are TRBV19 and TRBJ1-5, with 7 bases identical to TRBD1. The CDR3 extends over 12 amino acids. Trimming removed 7 bases from V and 6 bases from J; junction bases left unmatched: 3. Germline V gene lookup returns CDR1 LNHDA and CDR2 SQIVND (reference sequence). The CDR3 DNA reads TGTGCCAGTAAGGGGGCCGGTCAGCCCCAGCATTTT. This encodes CASKGAGQPQHF.

This chain uses TRBV4-2 with TRBJ2-1, with D possibly matching TRBD1 (6 bases). The CDR3 spans 15 residues. Germline V gives CDR1 LGHNA, CDR2 YNFKEQ. Trimming cost V 2 bases and J 6 bases, with 14 bases left between them. The CDR3 DNA reads TGTGCCAGCAGCCAATTCTCCCCAGGGGCCAATGAGCAGTTCTTC. Protein sequence: CASSQFSPGANEQFF.

This clone was found once. This chain joins TRBV7-3 and TRBJ2-3; weak D call: TRBD1 (6 bases). This CDR3 is built from 14 residues. Germline lookup yields CDR1 SGHTA and CDR2 FQGTGA. Trimming pared 8 bases from V and 1 base from J, leaving 13 bases between. Written as DNA, the CDR3 is TGTGCCAGCTCTTGGGCAGGGGGCACAGATACGCAGTATTTT. Translating gives CASSWAGGTDTQYF.

This chain links TRBV5-5 with TRBJ2-5, with D perhaps matching TRBD1 (6 bases). The V gene lost 3 bases and the J gene lost 5 bases, with 14 bases spanning the gap. The germline V gene has CDR1 SGHKS and CDR2 YYEKEE (reference sequence). The CDR3 is made up of 14 amino acids. Here the CDR3 DNA reads TGTGCCAGCAGCTGGACCGGACAGATGGAGACCCAGTACTTC. It specifies CASSWTGQMETQYF.

The rearrangement uses TRBV6-5 and TRBJ1-2; D uncertain. There are 11 residues in the CDR3. Between the trimmed V and J ends, which lost 6 bases and 7 bases, there was a span of 9 bases. Germline V lookup: CDR1 MNHEY, CDR2 SVGAGI. The CDR3 DNA sequence: TGTGCCAGCAGACGATTAGCTGGCTACACCTTC. This sequence encodes CASRRLAGYTF.

The chain links TRBV4-1 to TRBJ1-6, with TRBD1 matching 7 bases. Germline V CDR1 and CDR2: MGHRA, YSYEKL. This CDR3 is 17 amino acids long. V gave up 0 bases and J gave up 8 bases; unmatched junction bases: 10. CDR3 sequence: CASSQDRGTQGDSPLHF. The CDR3 region has the DNA TGCGCCAGCAGCCAAGATCGAGGCACCCAGGGGGATTCACCCCTCCACTTT.

The gene calls are TRBV25-1 and TRBJ1-1; 8 nucleotides line up with TRBD1. V shed 4 bases, J shed 4 bases, and the junction held 8 bases outside the gene matches. The CDR3 runs to 15 residues. The germline V gene has CDR1 MGHDK and CDR2 SYGVNS. The CDR3 region has the DNA TGTGCCAGCAGTGGGACAGGGATTTTGAGCACTGAAGCTTTCTTT. Protein: CASSGTGILSTEAFF.

The V and J genes are TRBV12-3 or TRBV12-4 and TRBJ2-3; D ambiguous. V dropped 2 bases and J dropped 4 bases, with 4 bases sitting between them. This CDR3 spans 12 amino acids. CDR3 protein: CASSLLADTQYF. The CDR3 DNA is TGTGCCAGCAGTTTACTCGCAGATACGCAGTATTTT.

The V call is TRBV7-2, the J call TRBJ1-3; D is perhaps TRBD1 (5 bases). V dropped 7 bases and J dropped 2 bases, with 9 bases sitting between them. CDR3 length equals 13 residues. The V gene's germline CDR1 is SGHTA and CDR2 FQGNSA. The CDR3 here is CASTPTAGNTIYF. The CDR3 region has the DNA TGTGCCAGCACTCCGACAGCTGGAAACACCATATATTTT.

V and J are TRBV20-1 and TRBJ1-1; D is unclear. CDR1 is DFQATT, CDR2 SNEGSKA, per germline (reference sequence). V gave up 3 bases and J gave up 0 bases, with 5 bases separating them. The CDR3 is 12 amino acids. The CDR3 bases are TGCAGTGCTAGTTATTTGAACACTGAAGCTTTCTTT. It specifies CSASYLNTEAFF.

In nucleotides, the CDR3 is TGTGCCAGCAGTGAAGTCGGGGGGACCCAAGAGACCCAGTACTTC. This sequence encodes CASSEVGGTQETQYF. This chain links TRBV6-1 with TRBJ2-5; TRBD2 aligns across 7 bases. V shed 1 base and J 1 base; nucleotides not matched to a gene: 3. The CDR3 contains 15 residues. Germline CDR1 is MNHNS and CDR2 is SASEGT.